What follows are 32 T cell receptor beta chains derived from one specimen sequenced in a study of response to subunit inactivated influenza vaccine. TCRdb re-analysed the RT-PCR reads in MiXCR, keeping a single row per CDR3 protein. The table shows roughly 700,000 distinct CDR3 sequences, with about 14% occurring only once. The sample in question was PBMCs from blood, obtained 14 days before vaccination. These receptors were taken from a man aged 50 to 60 who received an inactivated influenza vaccine.

This clonotype has more than one count but fewer than ten. The chain couples TRBV11-2 to TRBJ2-3; 8 positions agree with TRBD2. The CDR3 consists of 14 residues. Germline V CDR1 and CDR2: SGHAT, FQNNGV. The V and J ends lost 3 bases and 5 bases, in that order; junction bases with no gene match: 4. CDR3 residues: CASSFGTRGDTQYF. The CDR3 DNA follows: TGTGCCAGCAGCTTCGGGACTAGGGGAGATACGCAGTATTTT.

The gene calls are TRBV12-3 or TRBV12-4 and TRBJ1-5; no firm D call. This CDR3 spans 13 amino acids. V gave up 4 bases and J gave up 6 bases, with 10 bases separating them. The CDR3 spells CASSSNIGQPQHF. The CDR3 DNA reads TGTGCCAGCAGTTCCAACATAGGTCAGCCCCAGCATTTT.

The rearrangement links TRBV5-1 to TRBJ2-3; a possible D gene is TRBD1 (6 bases). The CDR3 totals 16 residues. Per germline, CDR1 SGHRS and CDR2 YFSETQ. The V end lost 3 bases, the J end lost 1 base, and 15 bases lay between the germline ends. Written as DNA, the CDR3 is TGCGCCAGCAGCTCAGGGGCACCGGTTGGCACAGATACGCAGTATTTT. Translation: CASSSGAPVGTDTQYF. Combining the CDR3 with reference TRBV5-1 and TRBJ2-3 gives the whole variable domain KAGVTQTPRYLIKTRGQQVTLSCSPISGHRSVSWYQQTPGQGLQFLFEYFSETQRNKGNFPGRFSGRQFSNSRSEMNVSTLELGDSALYLCASSSGAPVGTDTQYFGPGTRLTVL.

The V and J genes are TRBV15 and TRBJ2-1; D is possibly TRBD1 or TRBD2 (6 bases each). The V end was cut by 4 bases, the J end by 4 bases, with 11 bases between. The CDR3 loop spans 14 amino acids. The germline V gene encodes CDR1 LNHNV and CDR2 YYDKDF (reference sequence). CDR3 residues: CATSNGGSYNEQFF. CDR3 DNA: TGTGCCACCAGCAACGGGGGCAGTTACAATGAGCAGTTCTTC.

This clonotype was observed many times. The genes are TRBV12-3 or TRBV12-4 and TRBJ2-2, with D uncertain. This CDR3 is 12 amino acids long. Trimming removed 6 bases at V and 6 bases at J, with 8 bases between. CDR3 bases: TGTGCCAGCAGCAACCCGCCCGGGGAGCTGTTTTTT. This codes for CASSNPPGELFF.

This rearrangement joins TRBV12-3 or TRBV12-4 to TRBJ2-1; D could derive from TRBD1 or TRBD2 (6 bases each). The CDR3 spans 13 residues. V was shortened by 5 bases and J by 11 bases, with 16 bases between the two germline ends. CDR3 loop: CASSPGGRSQQFF. The CDR3 bases are TGTGCCAGCAGTCCTGGGGGGCGCAGCCAGCAGTTCTTC.

The V and J genes are TRBV4-2 and TRBJ2-3, with 9 positions matching TRBD2. The CDR3 runs to 16 residues. The junction had 9 bases not matched to a gene; V was cut back by 4 bases and J by 4 bases. Germline CDR1 LGHNA, CDR2 YNFKEQ. The CDR3 DNA reads as TGTGCCAGCAGCCCCGGAGTTAGCGGGAGCTCAGATACGCAGTATTTT. Its protein is CASSPGVSGSSDTQYF.

The V gene is TRBV10-1, the J gene TRBJ2-1; D uncertain. Trimming shortened V by 2 bases and J by 4 bases, and 9 bases separated the two germline ends. This CDR3 is 14 amino acids long. Germline V lookup: CDR1 WNHNN, CDR2 SYGVQD (reference sequence). The CDR3 region has the DNA TGCGCCAGCAGTGAGGGGTCAATTTACAATGAGCAGTTCTTC. It encodes CASSEGSIYNEQFF.

This clonotype was detected ten times or more. The chain is built from TRBV27 and TRBJ2-5, with D perhaps TRBD2 (5 bases). The CDR3 is 14 amino acids. Between the trimmed V and J ends, which lost 4 bases and 4 bases, there was a span of 13 bases. In germline, CDR1 is MNHEY, CDR2 SMNVEV (reference sequence). As DNA, the CDR3 is TGTGCCAGCAGTTGGAGTAGGGCGGGAGAGACCCAGTACTTC. It codes for CASSWSRAGETQYF.

This clonotype has at least ten counts. The chain has TRBV4-3 and TRBJ1-4; tentatively, D is TRBD1 (5 bases). This CDR3 is built from 15 residues. The V end lost 1 base, the J end lost 7 bases, and 13 bases lay between the germline ends. Germline CDR1 LGHNA, CDR2 YSLEER. The CDR3 nucleotides read TGCGCCAGCAGCCAAGGAGGAGGGACGGGTGAAAAACTGTTTTTT. Protein sequence: CASSQGGGTGEKLFF.

This clonotype was counted ten times or more. The J gene is TRBJ1-5, the V gene TRBV20-1, with D unresolved. V lost 0 bases and J 0 bases, leaving 6 bases between the germline ends. Germline CDR1 reads DFQATT; CDR2 reads SNEGSKA (reference sequence). The CDR3 consists of 14 residues. This chain's CDR3 is CSAREGSSNQPQHF. For the CDR3, the DNA is TGCAGTGCTAGAGAAGGGTCTAGCAATCAGCCCCAGCATTTT.

In its sample, this clonotype was seen a few times. V usage is TRBV23-1 and J usage is TRBJ2-4; 9 bases match TRBD1. TRBV23-1 is known as an ORF, though its function is uncertain. The CDR3 runs to 18 residues. Trimming removed 2 bases from V and 1 base from J; junction bases left unmatched: 9. The CDR3: CASSQLLGQGFAKNIQYF. CDR3 coding DNA: TGCGCCAGCAGTCAACTCCTAGGACAGGGGTTTGCCAAAAACATTCAGTACTTC.

This clonotype was counted at least ten times. The gene calls are TRBV5-1 and TRBJ2-3, with 13 bases fitting TRBD2. J lost 3 bases, V lost 4 bases, and 5 bases had no gene match. CDR1 and CDR2 from the germline V gene are SGHRS and YFSETQ. The CDR3 consists of 16 residues. This chain's CDR3 is CASSPPGLAGTDTQYF. The CDR3 nucleotides read TGCGCCAGCAGCCCGCCGGGACTAGCGGGGACAGATACGCAGTATTTT.

This chain joins TRBV20-1 and TRBJ2-3; 7 nucleotides agree with TRBD1. Per the germline V gene, CDR1 is DFQATT and CDR2 is SNEGSKA (reference sequence). The CDR3 loop spans 13 amino acids. CDR3: CRSGGTRPDTQYF. The CDR3 nucleotides are TGCAGGTCAGGGGGAACCCGACCGGATACGCAGTATTTT.

The chain has TRBV12-3 or TRBV12-4 and TRBJ2-3; D unresolved. The CDR3 contains 15 residues. V was trimmed by 5 bases and J by 0 bases, leaving 12 bases between them. The CDR3 nucleotides read TGTGCCAGCAGTCCCCGAAAGGCTAGCACAGATACGCAGTATTTT. Amino acid sequence: CASSPRKASTDTQYF.

This clonotype has only a few counts. The chain has TRBV6-2 or TRBV6-3 and TRBJ2-1; 7 bases are a match to TRBD1. With 7 bases clipped from V and 2 bases from J, the junction kept 14 bases outside the gene matches. Germline V gene lookup returns CDR1 MNHEY and CDR2 SVGEGT. CDR3 length: 17 residues. The CDR3 nucleotides are TGTGCCAGCACCACCCCTCCCTGGGGGACAGCCTACAATGAGCAGTTCTTC. Its translation is CASTTPPWGTAYNEQFF.

This clonotype was detected many times. The chain is built from TRBV6-2 or TRBV6-3 and TRBJ1-1, with D maybe TRBD1 (6 bases). There are 12 residues in the CDR3. Trimming stripped 8 bases from V and 5 bases from J, with 12 bases between. Germline lookup yields CDR1 MNHEY and CDR2 SVGEGT. CDR3 amino acids: CASFRTATEAFF. CDR3 nucleotide sequence: TGTGCCAGCTTTCGGACAGCGACTGAAGCTTTCTTT.

V and J are TRBV15 and TRBJ2-3, with 8 bases identical to TRBD2. From germline, CDR1 is LNHNV and CDR2 YYDKDF (reference sequence). V shed 1 base, J shed 1 base, and the junction held 7 bases outside the gene matches. This CDR3 comprises 17 residues. The CDR3 DNA follows: TGTGCCACCAGCAGAGCGCCAGCGGGGGTGGGCACAGATACGCAGTATTTT. The encoded protein is CATSRAPAGVGTDTQYF.

This clonotype was counted only a few times. The chain combines TRBV14 with TRBJ2-1; D not certain. V lost 2 bases and J 8 bases, leaving 10 bases between the germline ends. The CDR3 loop spans 13 amino acids. The germline V gene has CDR1 SGHDN and CDR2 FVKESK. Here the CDR3 reads CASSQKLSDEQFF. CDR3 sequence (DNA): TGTGCCAGCAGCCAAAAACTATCGGATGAGCAGTTCTTC.

This clonotype was seen many times. The V gene is TRBV7-2, the J gene TRBJ1-2; possible D gene TRBD1, 5 bases. The CDR3 has 13 residues. Germline V gives CDR1 SGHTA, CDR2 FQGNSA. Trimming pared 4 bases from V and 3 bases from J, leaving 9 bases between. The CDR3 here is CASSYPGDYGYTF. Here the CDR3 DNA reads TGTGCCAGCAGCTACCCGGGGGACTATGGCTACACCTTC.

This clonotype was counted only a few times. V is TRBV2 and J is TRBJ2-5; D may match TRBD1 or TRBD2 (6 bases each). This CDR3 has 13 amino acids. Germline V CDR1 and CDR2: SNHLY, FYNNEI. Trimming removed 9 bases at V and 2 bases at J, with 13 bases between. The CDR3 region is CARSGAGQETQYF. The CDR3 DNA follows: TGTGCCAGATCGGGGGCGGGACAAGAGACCCAGTACTTC. Together with reference TRBV2 and TRBJ2-5, the CDR3 gives the full variable domain: EPEVTQTPSHQVTQMGQEVILRCVPISNHLYFYWYRQILGQKVEFLVSFYNNEISEKSEIFDDQFSVERPDGSNFTLKIRSTKLEDSAMYFCARSGAGQETQYFGPGTRLLVL.

V and J are TRBV10-3 and TRBJ2-1, with a possible D match to TRBD1 (6 bases). The germline CDR1 and CDR2 sequences are ENHRY and SYGVKD. This CDR3 region has 15 residues. Deletions cut 0 bases from V and 8 bases from J, with 14 bases between. The CDR3 coding sequence is TGTGCCATCAGTGAGTCACCCAGGGGTGTCCATGAGCAGTTCTTC. Translated: CAISESPRGVHEQFF.

This clonotype occurred a few times. DNA of the CDR3: TGTGCCAGCAGCCCTGTTGGGAACACCGGGGAGCTGTTTTTT. Protein: CASSPVGNTGELFF. This rearrangement joins TRBV7-9 to TRBJ2-2; D unclear. V was cut by 5 bases and J by 1 base, with 8 bases left in between. CDR3 length equals 14 residues. The germline V gene encodes CDR1 SEHNR and CDR2 FQNEAQ (reference sequence).

This clonotype came up a few times. The chain links TRBV20-1 to TRBJ2-3, with D perhaps given as TRBD1 or TRBD2 (5 bases each). V was pared by 3 bases and J by 14 bases, with 12 bases between. Germline V gene sequence: CDR1 DFQATT, CDR2 SNEGSKA (reference sequence). This CDR3 is built from 10 residues. The CDR3 DNA sequence: TGCAGTGCTAGCTCCGGGGACGGGTATTTT. It translates to CSASSGDGYF.

The chain couples TRBV2 to TRBJ2-7, with a tentative D call TRBD1 (5 bases). CDR1 SNHLY and CDR2 FYNNEI come from the germline V gene. The ends were cut back, 6 bases at V and 3 bases at J, with 21 bases in the middle. The CDR3 has 16 residues. The CDR3 DNA follows: TGTGCCAGCAGCCCTGGAGTTCGTTCAGGGCTCTACGAGCAGTACTTC. Amino acid sequence: CASSPGVRSGLYEQYF.

This clonotype has more than one count but fewer than ten. The V call is TRBV12-3 or TRBV12-4, the J call TRBJ2-3, with unresolved D. The CDR3 is 14 amino acids. Trimming left V 3 bases short and J 2 bases short, with 9 bases between. CDR3 bases: TGTGCCAGCAGTTTTGGTTCACCCACAGATACGCAGTATTTT. This translates into CASSFGSPTDTQYF.

In this sample, this clonotype turned up a few times. J is TRBJ2-7 and V is TRBV29-1; D might be TRBD2 (5 bases). V dropped 4 bases and J dropped 2 bases, with 6 bases sitting between them. CDR1 and CDR2 from the germline V gene are SQVTM and ANQGSEA. The CDR3 has 11 amino acids. This chain's CDR3 is CSVAGAYEQYF. The CDR3 DNA follows: TGCAGCGTTGCCGGGGCCTACGAGCAGTACTTC.

This clonotype has ten or more counts. The chain employs TRBV6-1 and TRBJ1-6; TRBD1 matches at 10 bases. J was trimmed by 6 bases and V by 7 bases; bases with no gene match: 3. Germline lookup yields CDR1 MNHNS and CDR2 SASEGT. The CDR3 is made up of 14 amino acids. The CDR3 sequence is CASKRDRGNSPLHF. The CDR3 DNA sequence: TGTGCCAGCAAACGGGACAGGGGTAATTCACCCCTCCACTTT.

This clonotype appeared a few times. V is TRBV7-9 and J is TRBJ1-4; D may be TRBD1 (5 bases). This CDR3 comprises 16 residues. CDR1 is SEHNR and CDR2 is FQNEAQ in the germline V gene (reference sequence). Trimming shortened V by 1 base and J by 7 bases, and 16 bases separated the two germline ends. The CDR3 coding sequence is TGTGCCAGCAGCTTAGACGCTGGGGCCGCTCTTGAAAAACTGTTTTTT. This sequence encodes CASSLDAGAALEKLFF.

The gene calls are TRBV10-3 and TRBJ2-7; 8 positions match TRBD1. The CDR3 has 14 amino acids. Germline loops: CDR1 ENHRY, CDR2 SYGVKD. After removal of 6 bases from V and 0 bases from J, the junction contained 4 bases not matched to a gene. The CDR3 region has the DNA TGTGCCATCAGGGGACAGGAGAGCTCCTACGAGCAGTACTTC. This encodes CAIRGQESSYEQYF.

This clonotype has a handful of counts. The V call is TRBV5-1, the J call TRBJ1-2; 9 nucleotides agree with TRBD1. V lost 0 bases, J lost 2 bases, and 2 bases stayed unmatched. Germline V gene data show CDR1 as SGHRS and CDR2 as YFSETQ. The CDR3 is 15 amino acids. The CDR3 sequence: CASSLGTGVNYGYTF. The CDR3 DNA follows: TGCGCCAGCAGCTTGGGGACAGGGGTGAACTATGGCTACACCTTC. Filled out from reference TRBV5-1 and TRBJ1-2, the complete variable domain reads KAGVTQTPRYLIKTRGQQVTLSCSPISGHRSVSWYQQTPGQGLQFLFEYFSETQRNKGNFPGRFSGRQFSNSRSEMNVSTLELGDSALYLCASSLGTGVNYGYTFGSGTRLTVV.

This clonotype was recorded many times. The genes are TRBV7-2 and TRBJ2-7; 7 nucleotides agree with TRBD1. The CDR3 covers 16 residues. With 4 bases clipped from V and 2 bases from J, the junction kept 11 bases outside the gene matches. Germline-derived CDR1 and CDR2 are SGHTA and FQGNSA. The CDR3 DNA is TGTGCCAGCAGCTCCCTGACAGGGCGTAATCCCTACGAGCAGTACTTC. Its protein product is CASSSLTGRNPYEQYF.